A single sample gave rise to the 25 T cell receptor beta chains below, sequenced in a study of OX40 agonist ivuxolimab in advanced cancers. Only in-frame clones appear in the TCRdb table, and some are missing; sequencing was by immunoSEQ multiplex PCR. The data contain 50,000 to 55,000 clones, about 88% of them singletons. Here the sequenced sample was CD4+ or CD8+ T cells sorted from blood, taken in a trial of the OX40 agonist ivuxolimab. These receptors were taken from an adult with an advanced solid tumor such as melanoma, head and neck, liver or kidney cancer.

Comment on this clone: Relative to the germline gene, one junction end is altered; a read error may explain this. The V and J genes are TRBV19 and TRBJ2-7; D gene unclear. In germline, CDR1 is LNHDA, CDR2 SQIVND (reference sequence). The CDR3 extends over 14 amino acids. CDR3 in DNA: TGTGCCAGGAACTTAGACGGAAGCTCCCACGAGCAGTACTTC. Its protein product is CARNLDGSSHEQYF.

The chain joins TRBV7-9 to TRBJ2-7; D is ambiguous. CDR3 length: 18 amino acids. V lost 4 bases to trimming and J lost 0 bases, with 22 bases between them. In germline, CDR1 is SEHNR, CDR2 FQNEAQ (reference sequence). In DNA form, the CDR3 reads TGTGCCAGCAGCTCCCCACCCGCGGACCGTCAGTCCTCCTACGAGCAGTACTTC. This sequence encodes CASSSPPADRQSSYEQYF.

The chain employs TRBV6-1 and TRBJ2-7, with D maybe TRBD1 (5 bases). Trimming shortened V by 6 bases and J by 3 bases, and 18 bases separated the two germline ends. Germline loops: CDR1 MNHNS, CDR2 SASEGT. The CDR3 consists of 15 residues. Here the CDR3 DNA reads TGTGCCAGCAGGACCGGCGGACACGGCCACTACGAGCAGTACTTC. Translated, it gives CASRTGGHGHYEQYF.

The chain employs TRBV2 and TRBJ1-6; D is ambiguous. The CDR3 spans 15 residues. Trimming stripped 4 bases from V and 6 bases from J, with 13 bases between. Germline V CDR1 and CDR2: SNHLY, FYNNEI. In nucleotides, the CDR3 is TGTGCCAGCAGTGTGGTCCAGGCCCTTAATTCACCCCTCCACTTT. Translation gives CASSVVQALNSPLHF.

This chain joins TRBV18 and TRBJ1-6; no clear D gene. This CDR3 spans 15 amino acids. Germline assignment: CDR1 KGHSH and CDR2 LQKENI. V lost 1 base and J 4 bases, leaving 8 bases between the germline ends. The CDR3 DNA reads TGTGCCAGCTCACCACAGGGAACTTATAATTCACCCCTCCACTTT. Translating it yields CASSPQGTYNSPLHF.

CDR3 amino acids: CASSPALVADRTGELFF. CDR3 nucleotide sequence: TGTGCCAGCAGCCCGGCGCTAGTAGCGGATCGCACCGGGGAGCTGTTTTTT. The V and J genes are TRBV7-9 and TRBJ2-2; a possible D gene is TRBD2 (6 bases). This CDR3 spans 17 amino acids. V lost 5 bases and J 4 bases, leaving 20 bases between the germline ends. Per the germline V gene, CDR1 is SEHNR and CDR2 is FQNEAQ (reference sequence).

This chain joins TRBV7-3 and TRBJ2-1, with D possibly matching TRBD1 (6 bases). Germline CDR1 SGHTA, CDR2 FQGTGA. There are 15 residues in the CDR3. V gave up 5 bases and J gave up 0 bases, with 11 bases separating them. The CDR3 sequence: CASSLQGSSYNEQFF. The CDR3 bases are TGTGCCAGCAGCCTACAGGGAAGCTCCTACAATGAGCAGTTCTTC. The variable domain in full, with the rest retrieved from reference TRBV7-3 and TRBJ2-1, is GAGVSQTPSNKVTEKGKYVELRCDPISGHTALYWYRQSLGQGPEFLIYFQGTGAADDSGLPNDRFFAVRPEGSVSTLKIQRTERGDSAVYLCASSLQGSSYNEQFFGPGTRLTVL.

As concerns this clone: A much larger clone differs from this one at a single base, so this may be a read error. V and J are TRBV4-1 and TRBJ1-1; D ambiguous. With 0 bases removed from V and 1 base from J, the gap between germline ends came to 6 bases. Germline V gives CDR1 MGHRA, CDR2 YSYEKL. This CDR3 is 14 amino acids long. In DNA form, the CDR3 reads TGCGCCAGCAGCCAAGAAGCCGGGAACACTGAAGCTTTCTTT. Translated, it gives CASSQEAGNTEAFF.

The chain carries TRBV11-2 and TRBJ2-3, with D tentatively TRBD1 or TRBD2 (5 bases each). Germline assignment: CDR1 SGHAT and CDR2 FQNNGV. The CDR3 runs 13 residues. Trimming shortened V by 5 bases and J by 4 bases, and 10 bases separated the two germline ends. CDR3 loop: CASSLSGPDTQYF. The CDR3 bases are TGTGCCAGCAGCCTATCGGGGCCAGATACGCAGTATTTT.

The chain links TRBV5-4 to TRBJ2-7, with TRBD2 matching 9 bases. Germline assignment: CDR1 SGHNT and CDR2 YYREEE (reference sequence). V trimming: 4 bases; J trimming: 2 bases; junction bases outside the gene matches: 7. The CDR3 runs 15 residues. CDR3: CASSLLAGGPYEQYF. In DNA form, the CDR3 reads TGTGCCAGCAGCCTGCTTGCGGGAGGGCCCTACGAGCAGTACTTC.

The chain carries TRBV10-3 and TRBJ2-7; 8 nucleotides agree with TRBD2. V dropped 10 bases and J dropped 3; count of bases not matched to a gene: 8. The CDR3 has 13 residues. Germline loops: CDR1 ENHRY, CDR2 SYGVKD. In DNA form, the CDR3 reads TGTGCCACCTCGGGAGGGTCACTCTACGAGCAGTACTTC. This translates into CATSGGSLYEQYF.

V is TRBV30 and J is TRBJ1-6, with a tentative D call TRBD1 (5 bases). CDR1 is GTSNPN, CDR2 SVGIG, per germline (reference sequence). V lost 4 bases, J lost 0 bases, and 16 bases lay in between. CDR3 length: 17 amino acids. CDR3 amino acids: CAWTTAGRSSYNSPLHF. The CDR3 bases are TGTGCCTGGACCACTGCAGGGAGGAGCTCCTATAATTCACCCCTCCACTTT.

The gene calls are TRBV19 and TRBJ1-2, with no clear D. The germline gives CDR1 LNHDA, CDR2 SQIVND (reference sequence). V lost 1 base and J 4 bases, leaving 7 bases between the germline ends. The CDR3 extends over 13 amino acids. The CDR3 loop reads CASSIGNTYGYTF. The CDR3, as DNA: TGTGCCAGTAGTATAGGAAATACCTATGGCTACACCTTC.

The chain joins TRBV4-2 to TRBJ2-1; a weak D match, TRBD2 (6 bases). This CDR3 spans 15 amino acids. The germline CDR1 and CDR2 sequences are LGHNA and YNFKEQ. V was shortened by 0 bases and J by 7 bases, with 13 bases between the two germline ends. The CDR3 DNA sequence: TGTGCCAGCAGCCAAGAGGGGGGACGGGGGAATGAGCAGTTCTTC. Protein product: CASSQEGGRGNEQFF.

CDR3: CASSSGQDYNQPQHF. The CDR3 bases are TGTGCCAGCAGTTCCGGACAGGACTACAATCAGCCCCAGCATTTT. This chain uses TRBV11-2 with TRBJ1-5; 7 positions agree with TRBD1. The CDR3 loop spans 15 amino acids. The germline gives CDR1 SGHAT, CDR2 FQNNGV. Trimming took 6 bases from V and 3 from J; bases not matched to a gene: 8.

The rearrangement uses TRBV9 and TRBJ1-2; TRBD1 matches 9 bases. The junction had 11 bases not matched to a gene; V was cut back by 3 bases and J by 8 bases. The CDR3 loop spans 15 amino acids. The V gene's germline CDR1 is SGDLS and CDR2 YYNGEE. The CDR3 protein is CASSEIQGANLGYTF. CDR3 DNA: TGTGCCAGCAGCGAAATACAGGGGGCGAACCTCGGCTACACCTTC.

The rearrangement links TRBV14 to TRBJ2-1; D is uncertain. Germline V lookup: CDR1 SGHDN, CDR2 FVKESK. The CDR3 has 13 residues. V lost 0 bases to trimming and J lost 7 bases, with 7 bases between them. As DNA, the CDR3 is TGTGCCAGCAGCCAAGATATGGTTAATGAGCAGTTCTTC. Protein sequence: CASSQDMVNEQFF.

The chain uses TRBV28 and TRBJ1-5, with 7 bases fitting TRBD1. This CDR3 is 14 amino acids long. Looked up from germline, CDR1 is MDHEN and CDR2 is SYDVKM. Unmatched junction bases numbered 2, after V lost 2 bases and J lost 4 bases. This CDR3 is CASSLDRANQPQHF. In nucleotides, the CDR3 is TGTGCCAGCAGTTTAGACAGGGCTAATCAGCCCCAGCATTTT. The full variable domain, with the rest looked up from reference TRBV28 and TRBJ1-5, is DVKVTQSSRYLVKRTGEKVFLECVQDMDHENMFWYRQDPGLGLRLIYFSYDVKMKEKGDIPEGYSVSREKKERFSLILESASTNQTSMYLCASSLDRANQPQHFGDGTRLSIL.

V and J are TRBV9 and TRBJ2-7; D may be TRBD2 (6 bases). Trimming removed 0 bases at V and 3 bases at J, with 13 bases between. In germline, CDR1 is SGDLS, CDR2 YYNGEE. The CDR3 runs to 15 residues. The CDR3 spells CASSVDTGGYYEQYF. Written as DNA, the CDR3 is TGTGCCAGCAGCGTAGACACAGGAGGGTACTACGAGCAGTACTTC. Using reference TRBV9 and TRBJ2-7 for the parts outside the CDR3, the full variable domain is DSGVTQTPKHLITATGQRVTLRCSPRSGDLSVYWYQQSLDQGLQFLIQYYNGEERAKGNILERFSAQQFPDLHSELNLSSLELGDSALYFCASSVDTGGYYEQYFGPGTRLTVT.

The CDR3: CASSIGGQGEQYF. CDR3 sequence (DNA): TGTGCCAGTAGTATAGGAGGACAGGGCGAGCAGTACTTC. The chain recombines TRBV19 with TRBJ2-7, with 8 bases fitting TRBD1. CDR1 is LNHDA and CDR2 is SQIVND in the germline V gene (reference sequence). The CDR3 loop spans 13 amino acids. The junction had 2 bases not matched to a gene; V was cut back by 1 base and J by 6 bases.

This chain uses TRBV10-2 with TRBJ1-5; D perhaps matches TRBD1 (6 bases). V was cut by 6 bases and J by 2 bases, with 8 bases left in between. The CDR3 has 13 amino acids. Per the germline V gene, CDR1 is WSHSY and CDR2 is SAAADI. For the CDR3, the DNA is TGCGCCAGCAGAGGACAGCGCAATCAGCCCCAGCATTTT. This encodes CASRGQRNQPQHF.

V is TRBV5-1 and J is TRBJ2-7; no definite D call. Germline V gives CDR1 SGHRS, CDR2 YFSETQ. The CDR3 covers 11 residues. With 4 bases removed from V and 7 bases from J, the gap between germline ends came to 9 bases. Here the CDR3 DNA reads TGCGCCAGCAGCGGAAATGAGGAGCAGTACTTC. Amino acid sequence: CASSGNEEQYF. Filled out from reference TRBV5-1 and TRBJ2-7, the complete variable domain reads KAGVTQTPRYLIKTRGQQVTLSCSPISGHRSVSWYQQTPGQGLQFLFEYFSETQRNKGNFPGRFSGRQFSNSRSEMNVSTLELGDSALYLCASSGNEEQYFGPGTRLTVT.

This chain joins TRBV19 and TRBJ1-5; D is unresolved. CDR1 is LNHDA, CDR2 SQIVND, per germline (reference sequence). Between the trimmed V and J ends, which lost 5 bases and 7 bases, there was a span of 12 bases. The CDR3 sequence is 13 residues long. The CDR3 is CASSAGVEQPQHF. The CDR3 coding sequence is TGTGCCAGTAGTGCCGGGGTGGAACAGCCCCAGCATTTT.

V usage is TRBV19 and J usage is TRBJ1-4, with 10 bases fitting TRBD1. V shed 5 bases and J 7 bases; nucleotides not matched to a gene: 7. Germline values: CDR1 LNHDA, CDR2 SQIVND (reference sequence). The CDR3 extends over 15 amino acids. The DNA of the CDR3 is TGTGCCAGTAGTCCCGACAGGGGGCTAGTTGAAAAACTGTTTTTT. It codes for CASSPDRGLVEKLFF.

CDR3 nucleotide sequence: TGTGCCAGCAGCTTGGCTGGAGGGGTTGGATCGAGCTACACCTTC. Translating it yields CASSLAGGVGSSYTF. The chain joins TRBV5-6 to TRBJ1-2; a possible D gene is TRBD1 (5 bases). This CDR3 spans 15 amino acids. Germline assignment: CDR1 SGHDT and CDR2 YYEEEE. V gave up 0 bases and J gave up 9 bases, with 18 bases separating them.